One and the same sample provided the 23 T cell receptor beta chains below, sequenced in a study of T cells after yellow fever vaccination. TCRdb analysed the 5' RACE reads with MiXCR anew, one entry per CDR3 protein. The sample lists around 50,000 distinct CDR3 sequences, about 7.4% seen once, with 28% in the top ten. Specimen: CD8+ T cells sorted from PBMCs, collected more than 13 days after the first yellow fever vaccination. The receptors were sampled from a man between 18 and 29 years old who received the YFV17D yellow fever vaccine.

This clonotype has ten or more counts. The chain is built from TRBV10-3 and TRBJ2-7; 7 bases match TRBD1. The CDR3 is 13 amino acids. V gave up 11 bases and J gave up 0 bases; unmatched junction bases: 7. In germline, CDR1 is ENHRY, CDR2 SYGVKD. CDR3 nucleotides: TGTGCCCCCAGGGGACAGTTCTCCTACGAGCAGTACGTC. Its translation: CAPRGQFSYEQYV.

Many counts were recorded for this clonotype. The chain uses TRBV18 and TRBJ2-7; D is possibly TRBD2 (5 bases). V gave up 8 bases and J gave up 3 bases, with 11 bases separating them. This CDR3 is built from 12 residues. In germline, CDR1 is KGHSH, CDR2 LQKENI. The CDR3 loop reads CASHRESYEQYF. The DNA of the CDR3 is TGTGCCAGCCACCGGGAAAGCTACGAGCAGTACTTC.

This clonotype was observed many times. V usage is TRBV7-6 and J usage is TRBJ2-7; D is possibly TRBD1 (5 bases). The CDR3 has 15 amino acids. Germline V gene data show CDR1 as SGHVS and CDR2 as FNYEAQ. Trimming removed 0 bases from V and 1 base from J, with 10 bases in between. CDR3 DNA: TGTGCCAGCAGCTTAGCACAACAGGAGTCCTACGAGCAGTACTTC. Amino acid sequence: CASSLAQQESYEQYF.

This clonotype was seen repeatedly, ten times or more. This chain uses TRBV5-4 with TRBJ1-2, with a weak D call TRBD1 (6 bases). Germline V gene lookup returns CDR1 SGHNT and CDR2 YYREEE (reference sequence). The ends were cut back, 4 bases at V and 10 bases at J, with 11 bases in the middle. The CDR3 has 11 amino acids. This CDR3 is CASSATGYYTF. The CDR3 DNA follows: TGTGCCAGCAGCGCCACAGGGTACTACACCTTC.

This clonotype was recorded many times. V and J are TRBV19 and TRBJ1-1; D may be TRBD1 (5 bases). The CDR3 totals 14 residues. Trimming stripped 8 bases from V and 7 bases from J, with 20 bases between. The germline gives CDR1 LNHDA, CDR2 SQIVND (reference sequence). This chain's CDR3 is CASRVGAGPFEAFF. CDR3 nucleotide sequence: TGTGCCAGTCGAGTTGGGGCAGGCCCTTTTGAAGCTTTCTTT.

To note about this clonotype: This may come from a read error, since a much larger clone is one base off. The chain's CDR3 is CASSQDVSYNEQLF. DNA of the CDR3: TGTGCCAGCAGCCAAGACGTGAGTTACAATGAGCAGTTATTC. The chain has TRBV3-1 and TRBJ2-1; D not resolved. Germline CDR1 LGHDT, CDR2 YNNKEL (reference sequence). The CDR3 covers 14 residues.

This clonotype was seen at least ten times. The chain uses TRBV6-2 or TRBV6-3 and TRBJ2-5; no clear D gene. Trimming removed 0 bases at V and 3 bases at J, with 14 bases between. The CDR3 is made up of 16 amino acids. Germline V gives CDR1 MNHEY, CDR2 SVGEGT. The CDR3 nucleotides are TGTGCCAGCAGTTACTCGAAACCCTGGAGTGAAGAGACCCAGTACTTC. This gives the protein CASSYSKPWSEETQYF.

The rearrangement uses TRBV5-1 and TRBJ2-1; 8 nucleotides agree with TRBD2. The CDR3 consists of 16 residues. CDR1 and CDR2 (germline): SGHRS, YFSETQ. Losses at the gene ends were 1 base for V and 7 bases for J; bases not matched to a gene: 10. CDR3 residues: CASSLYSGEGGNEQFF. As DNA, the CDR3 is TGCGCCAGCAGCTTGTATAGCGGGGAAGGGGGAAATGAGCAGTTCTTC.

The V call is TRBV28, the J call TRBJ2-2, with D maybe TRBD1 (6 bases). The CDR3 length is 17 residues. Trimming removed 5 bases from V and 1 base from J, with 17 bases in between. Germline-derived CDR1 and CDR2 are MDHEN and SYDVKM. This chain's CDR3 is CASSTILGGRNTGELFF. Written as DNA, the CDR3 is TGTGCCAGCAGTACTATCCTAGGGGGTCGGAACACCGGGGAGCTGTTTTTT.

This clonotype was counted many times. The J gene is TRBJ2-1, the V gene TRBV20-1; D call uncertain. The ends were cut back, 0 bases at V and 10 bases at J, with 10 bases in the middle. CDR3 size: 12 residues. CDR1 DFQATT and CDR2 SNEGSKA come from the germline V gene (reference sequence). The CDR3 reads CSARDQFPEQFF. The CDR3 DNA sequence: TGCAGTGCTAGAGATCAGTTTCCCGAGCAGTTCTTC.

This clonotype was counted ten times or more. This chain uses TRBV10-3 with TRBJ1-2, with D possibly TRBD1 on 5 matching bases. Trimming took 3 bases from V and 8 from J, leaving 19 bases between them. The CDR3 has 15 amino acids. CDR1 ENHRY and CDR2 SYGVKD come from the germline V gene. The CDR3 loop is CAISDSWTDYRGYTF. The CDR3 bases are TGTGCCATCAGTGACTCCTGGACGGATTACAGGGGCTACACCTTC.

This clonotype was observed once. A much larger clone lies a single base off, so this may be a read error. The chain combines TRBV29-1 with TRBJ1-2; 9 positions agree with TRBD1. This CDR3 contains 15 residues. The V gene end was trimmed by 3 bases and the J gene end by 8 bases; junction bases not matched to a gene: 13. The germline CDR1 and CDR2 sequences are SQVTM and ANQGSEA. The CDR3: CSVDNIAQGAWGYTF. The CDR3 DNA is TGCAGCGTTGATAATATCGCACAGGGGGCTTGGGGCTACACCTTC.

With respect to this clonotype: A much larger clone is a single base away; this may be a read error. The chain uses TRBV6-1 and TRBJ2-1; 7 positions agree with TRBD2. The CDR3 contains 13 residues. With 10 bases clipped from V and 8 bases from J, the junction kept 11 bases outside the gene matches. CDR1 MNHNS and CDR2 SASEGT come from the germline V gene. Written as DNA, the CDR3 is TGTGCCATCCGGGACTATCGGGCCGATGAGCAGTTCTTC. Its translation is CAIRDYRADEQFF.

The sample holds many counts of this clonotype. The genes are TRBV4-1 and TRBJ2-1; 7 bases align to TRBD2. The CDR3 contains 15 residues. In germline, CDR1 is MGHRA, CDR2 YSYEKL. Trimming at V came to 1 base and at J to 5 bases, leaving 5 bases not matched to a gene. The CDR3 DNA is TGCGCCAGCAGCCAAGGCCAGGGAGGGAACAATGAGCAGTTCTTC. Amino acids: CASSQGQGGNNEQFF.

There are many counts of this clonotype. The J gene is TRBJ2-5, the V gene TRBV9, with 7 bases lining up with TRBD1. Germline trimming cut 3 bases from V and 4 bases from J; bases unmatched to any gene: 3. Germline V gene sequence: CDR1 SGDLS, CDR2 YYNGEE. The CDR3 covers 13 residues. CDR3 sequence reads: CASSARDRETQYF. CDR3 in DNA: TGTGCCAGCAGCGCCCGGGACAGAGAGACCCAGTACTTC.

This clonotype appeared many times. The rearrangement joins TRBV7-9 to TRBJ2-1, with 12 bases that match TRBD2. The CDR3 has 17 residues. CDR1 SEHNR and CDR2 FQNEAQ come from the germline V gene (reference sequence). V dropped 4 bases and J dropped 0; count of bases not matched to a gene: 4. In DNA form, the CDR3 reads TGTGCCAGCAGCTCAGGACTAGCGGGGAGCTCCTACAATGAGCAGTTCTTC. Its translation: CASSSGLAGSSYNEQFF.

This clonotype was recorded at least ten times. This chain uses TRBV7-2 with TRBJ2-1, with 10 bases aligning to TRBD2. Germline loops: CDR1 SGHTA, CDR2 FQGNSA. The junction had 4 bases not matched to a gene; V was cut back by 5 bases and J by 0 bases. The CDR3 has 16 amino acids. The CDR3 loop reads CASSQRLAGSYNEQFF. As DNA, the CDR3 is TGTGCCAGCAGCCAAAGACTAGCGGGCTCCTACAATGAGCAGTTCTTC. Looking up the rest from reference TRBV7-2 and TRBJ2-1 gives the full variable domain: GAGVSQSPSNKVTEKGKDVELRCDPISGHTALYWYRQSLGQGLEFLIYFQGNSAPDKSGLPSDRFSAERTGGSVSTLTIQRTQQEDSAVYLCASSQRLAGSYNEQFFGPGTRLTVL.

Many counts were recorded for this clonotype. The chain links TRBV4-1 to TRBJ2-4, with 8 bases fitting TRBD1. V trimming: 1 base; J trimming: 5 bases; junction bases outside the gene matches: 16. The CDR3 has 19 amino acids. Germline CDR1 reads MGHRA; CDR2 reads YSYEKL. Here the CDR3 reads CASSQVEVRAGGAQNIQYF. DNA of the CDR3: TGCGCCAGCAGCCAAGTTGAAGTAAGGGCAGGGGGCGCCCAAAACATTCAGTACTTC.

The sample holds many counts of this clonotype. The chain carries TRBV15 and TRBJ2-3; D might be TRBD2 (6 bases). Germline V lookup: CDR1 LNHNV, CDR2 YYDKDF (reference sequence). The CDR3 is made up of 15 amino acids. Trimming pared 8 bases from V and 3 bases from J, leaving 18 bases between. CDR3 coding DNA: TGTGCCACCGAGTCAATCACTGGGGGGACAGATACGCAGTATTTT. Its translation is CATESITGGTDTQYF. The entire variable domain, with the rest obtained from reference TRBV15 and TRBJ2-3, is as follows: DAMVIQNPRYQVTQFGKPVTLSCSQTLNHNVMYWYQQKSSQAPKLLFHYYDKDFNNEADTPDNFQSRRPNTSFCFLDIRSPGLGDTAMYLCATESITGGTDTQYFGPGTRLTVL.

The chain joins TRBV9 to TRBJ2-7; D unresolved. Germline CDR1 is SGDLS and CDR2 is YYNGEE. The CDR3 has 13 residues. With 0 bases removed from V and 6 bases from J, the gap between germline ends came to 10 bases. CDR3 in DNA: TGTGCCAGCAGCGTAGTCGACCAATCCGAGCAGTACTTC. Protein: CASSVVDQSEQYF.

This clonotype was seen ten or more times. CDR3 sequence reads: CASRLSGTGKDTQYF. CDR3 DNA sequence: TGTGCCAGCAGACTATCCGGGACAGGGAAAGATACGCAGTATTTT. The V gene is TRBV7-6, the J gene TRBJ2-3; TRBD1 matches at 9 bases. Germline V gene sequence: CDR1 SGHVS, CDR2 FNYEAQ. The V gene end was trimmed by 6 bases and the J gene end by 5 bases; junction bases not matched to a gene: 9. The CDR3 runs 15 residues.

At least ten counts were recorded for this clonotype. The rearrangement links TRBV6-1 to TRBJ2-3; D is possibly TRBD2 (6 bases). The CDR3 is 14 amino acids. CDR1 is MNHNS and CDR2 is SASEGT in the germline V gene. V lost 11 bases to trimming and J lost 1 base, with 16 bases between them. The CDR3 DNA sequence: TGTGCCGCCCGGGCGGGGACTCGCACAGATACGCAGTATTTT. The encoded protein is CAARAGTRTDTQYF.

The sample holds many counts of this clonotype. The chain combines TRBV4-3 with TRBJ1-4, with D tentatively TRBD1 (6 bases). Trimming stripped 1 base from V and 8 bases from J, with 20 bases between. Germline V gene data show CDR1 as LGHNA and CDR2 as YSLEER. This CDR3 comprises 17 residues. The CDR3 loop reads CASSQGLPGDIREKLFF. The CDR3 nucleotides read TGCGCCAGCAGCCAAGGCCTCCCAGGGGACATCCGGGAAAAACTGTTTTTT.